The 10 T cell receptor beta chains listed next were all sequenced from one sample in a study of cytomegalovirus exposure and HLA in healthy donors. PCR primers comprised 60 Vbeta and 13 Jbeta primers. The protocol was immunoSEQ multiplex PCR, while the TCRdb copy is restricted to in-frame clones and leaves out a portion. The data contain 150,000 to 200,000 clones, over 9.5% of them singletons. The material sequenced was PBMCs. These receptor sequences come from a man aged 50-59 years in good health and CMV-seropositive.

The chain employs TRBV9 and TRBJ2-1; 14 nucleotides match TRBD2. The CDR3 spans 18 residues. The germline gives CDR1 SGDLS, CDR2 YYNGEE. With 5 bases clipped from V and 9 bases from J, the junction kept 16 bases outside the gene matches. The CDR3 protein is CASRGLNGTSGGWGEQFF. CDR3 in DNA: TGTGCCAGCAGGGGCCTAAACGGGACTAGCGGGGGTTGGGGTGAGCAGTTCTTC.

The CDR3 here is CASRSTGSGANVLTF. The CDR3 DNA sequence: TGTGCCAGCAGGTCGACAGGGTCTGGGGCCAACGTCCTGACTTTC. The chain links TRBV27 to TRBJ2-6; TRBD1 agrees at 7 bases. The CDR3 loop spans 15 amino acids. Germline V lookup: CDR1 MNHEY, CDR2 SMNVEV (reference sequence). With V trimmed by 6 bases and J by 1 base, 3 bases remained unmatched.

This clone was counted a few times. The chain recombines TRBV5-4 with TRBJ1-4, with D perhaps TRBD1 (5 bases). Per germline, CDR1 SGHNT and CDR2 YYREEE (reference sequence). V was clipped by 0 bases and J by 4 bases, with 16 bases between them. The CDR3 sequence is 17 residues long. The DNA for the CDR3 is TGTGCCAGCAGCTTGGATAGTATGGCAGGGCTTAATGAAAAACTGTTTTTT. This encodes CASSLDSMAGLNEKLFF.

This clone occurred a few times. V is TRBV6-1 and J is TRBJ1-5; a possible D gene is TRBD1 (5 bases). The CDR3 sequence is 16 residues long. V was pared by 2 bases and J by 3 bases, with 14 bases between. CDR1 is MNHNS, CDR2 SASEGT, per germline. The CDR3 spells CASSESAGSFNQPQHF. CDR3 coding DNA: TGTGCCAGCAGTGAATCGGCAGGGTCCTTCAATCAGCCCCAGCATTTT.

Note on this clone: The sample carries other DNA sequences with the same CDR3. V usage is TRBV11-3 and J usage is TRBJ1-1; D uncertain. The germline V and J ends were trimmed by 4 bases and 4 bases, with 10 bases remaining between them. The CDR3 consists of 13 residues. Looked up from germline, CDR1 is SGHNT and CDR2 is YENEEA. For the CDR3, the DNA is TGTGCCAGCAGCTCCCAAGGAGGCACTGAAGCTTTCTTT. Translated, it gives CASSSQGGTEAFF.

This clone showed up just a few times. V and J are TRBV11-2 and TRBJ2-4; unclear D gene. V gave up 2 bases and J gave up 9 bases, with 17 bases separating them. CDR1 is SGHAT and CDR2 is FQNNGV in the germline V gene. CDR3 length equals 15 residues. CDR3 loop: CASSLNWPAVGIQYF. CDR3 DNA: TGTGCCAGCAGCTTAAATTGGCCGGCGGTTGGCATTCAGTACTTC.

In this sample, this clone turned up a few times. This sequence joins TRBV5-4 and TRBJ2-5; 13 bases match TRBD2. The CDR3 has 18 amino acids. Germline V CDR1 and CDR2: SGHNT, YYREEE (reference sequence). V trimming: 9 bases; J trimming: 2 bases; junction bases outside the gene matches: 16. The CDR3 loop is CATQHAGLAGAPQETQYF. The CDR3, as DNA: TGTGCCACCCAACATGCTGGACTAGCGGGGGCCCCACAAGAGACCCAGTACTTC.

V gene TRBV10-3 combines with J gene TRBJ1-6; TRBD1 matches at 10 bases. Germline-derived CDR1 and CDR2 are ENHRY and SYGVKD. CDR3 length equals 17 residues. The junction had 8 bases not matched to a gene; V was cut back by 0 bases and J by 9 bases. For the CDR3, the DNA is TGTGCCATCAGTGAGTCCTTTTTGGGACAGGGGTTTTCACCCCTCCACTTT. As protein: CAISESFLGQGFSPLHF.

This clone was counted a few times. The rearrangement links TRBV7-8 to TRBJ2-1, with D perhaps TRBD2 (7 bases). The CDR3 is 15 amino acids. With 5 bases removed from V and 7 bases from J, the gap between germline ends came to 18 bases. CDR1 is SGHVS, CDR2 FQNEAQ, per germline. The CDR3 DNA sequence: TGTGCCAGCAGCGTGGGACGGGGGGCGGGTAATGAGCAGTTCTTC. Encoded protein: CASSVGRGAGNEQFF.

This clone was detected only a few times. J is TRBJ1-1 and V is TRBV5-6; 9 bases fit TRBD1. J was trimmed by 5 bases and V by 2 bases; bases with no gene match: 7. The germline V gene has CDR1 SGHDT and CDR2 YYEEEE. The CDR3 sequence is 15 residues long. The CDR3 bases are TGTGCCAGCAGCTTTCGGGACAGGGCCGGGACTGAAGCTTTCTTT. It codes for CASSFRDRAGTEAFF.